The rows below give T cell receptor beta chains drawn from one sample of a study of blood T cell repertoires in COVID-19. Using immunoSEQ multiplex PCR, the repertoire was profiled, and TCRdb retains in-frame clones only, with some absent. Here the sample spans about 87,000 clones, 70% to 90% being singletons. Input material: peripheral blood. All receptors come from a woman of 80 years or more with COVID-19, enrolled during active disease. The CDR3 runs from the conserved cysteine through the conserved F or W. The order of the fields is clone size, D gene, V gene, J gene, CDR3 protein, CDR3 DNA. A D gene is named only where the DNA matches it firmly. Expanded clones are given a class, and other clones once, few, many or no size at all.

clone size: .; D gene: TRBD1; V gene: TRBV29-1; J gene: TRBJ2-7; CDR3 protein: CSVDVTGTEQYF; CDR3 DNA: TGCAGCGTCGATGTGACAGGGACCGAGCAGTACTTC
clone size: .; D gene: TRBD1; V gene: TRBV29-1; J gene: TRBJ2-7; CDR3 protein: CSVTGATYEQYF; CDR3 DNA: TGCAGCGTGACAGGGGCCACCTACGAGCAGTACTTC
clone size: .; D gene: TRBD1; V gene: TRBV2; J gene: TRBJ2-5; CDR3 protein: CASLDRGRQETQYF; CDR3 DNA: TGTGCCAGCCTAGACAGGGGCCGCCAAGAGACCCAGTACTTC
clone size: .; D gene: .; V gene: TRBV12-3/TRBV12-4; J gene: TRBJ2-7; CDR3 protein: CASSRLSYEQYF; CDR3 DNA: TGTGCCAGCAGCCGACTGAGCTACGAGCAGTACTTC
clone size: .; D gene: .; V gene: TRBV5-1; J gene: TRBJ1-1; CDR3 protein: CASSLSGRADTEAFF; CDR3 DNA: TGCGCCAGCAGCTTGAGTGGCAGGGCGGACACTGAAGCTTTCTTT
clone size: .; D gene: TRBD2; V gene: TRBV7-9; J gene: TRBJ2-7; CDR3 protein: CASSFRGRAPPGEQYF; CDR3 DNA: TGTGCCAGCAGCTTCCGGGGGAGGGCCCCCCCGGGAGAGCAGTACTTC
clone size: .; D gene: TRBD1; V gene: TRBV2; J gene: TRBJ2-7; CDR3 protein: CASLRTGGSYEQYF; CDR3 DNA: TGTGCCAGCCTCCGGACAGGGGGCTCCTACGAGCAGTACTTC
clone size: .; D gene: TRBD1; V gene: TRBV10-3; J gene: TRBJ2-5; CDR3 protein: CAITRGTGETQYF; CDR3 DNA: TGTGCCATCACCCGAGGGACAGGAGAGACCCAGTACTTC
clone size: .; D gene: TRBD2; V gene: TRBV4-2; J gene: TRBJ2-7; CDR3 protein: CASSQEREVYYEQYF; CDR3 DNA: TGTGCCAGCAGCCAGGAGCGGGAGGTATACTACGAGCAGTACTTC
clone size: .; D gene: TRBD2; V gene: TRBV5-8; J gene: TRBJ2-1; CDR3 protein: CASSLAPSGRHNEQFF; CDR3 DNA: TGTGCCAGCAGCTTGGCCCCCAGCGGGAGGCACAATGAGCAGTTCTTC
clone size: .; D gene: .; V gene: TRBV27; J gene: TRBJ2-2; CDR3 protein: CASSLRGFNTGELFF; CDR3 DNA: TGTGCCAGCAGTTTACGGGGTTTCAACACCGGGGAGCTGTTTTTT
clone size: .; D gene: .; V gene: TRBV28; J gene: TRBJ2-7; CDR3 protein: CASSLATYEQYF; CDR3 DNA: TGTGCCAGCAGTCTAGCGACTTACGAGCAGTACTTC
clone size: .; D gene: TRBD2; V gene: TRBV5-1; J gene: TRBJ2-7; CDR3 protein: CASSGLAGQGYEQYF; CDR3 DNA: TGCGCCAGCAGTGGACTAGCGGGACAAGGGTACGAGCAGTACTTC
clone size: .; D gene: TRBD2; V gene: TRBV4-1; J gene: TRBJ2-3; CDR3 protein: CASSQAIRTSGTDTQYF; CDR3 DNA: TGCGCCAGCAGCCAAGCTATACGGACTAGCGGTACAGATACGCAGTATTTT
clone size: .; D gene: .; V gene: TRBV9; J gene: TRBJ1-4; CDR3 protein: CASSTFRGGKLFF; CDR3 DNA: TGTGCCAGCAGCACGTTCAGGGGTGGAAAACTGTTTTTT
clone size: few; D gene: .; V gene: TRBV5-4; J gene: TRBJ1-2; CDR3 protein: CASSAGTRDPAYGYTF; CDR3 DNA: TGTGCCAGCAGCGCGGGGACCCGGGACCCGGCCTATGGCTACACCTTC
clone size: .; D gene: TRBD1; V gene: TRBV4-1; J gene: TRBJ2-5; CDR3 protein: CASSQGGTVLGETQYF; CDR3 DNA: TGCGCCAGCAGCCAAGGAGGGACAGTCCTCGGGGAGACCCAGTACTTC
clone size: .; D gene: TRBD1; V gene: TRBV29-1; J gene: TRBJ1-5; CDR3 protein: CSVTGGLGQPQHF; CDR3 DNA: TGCAGCGTTACAGGGGGTTTGGGTCAGCCCCAGCATTTT
clone size: .; D gene: TRBD2; V gene: TRBV5-6; J gene: TRBJ2-3; CDR3 protein: CASSLAGVLAGGSTDTQYF; CDR3 DNA: TGTGCCAGCAGCTTGGCCGGGGTCTTAGCGGGAGGGAGCACAGATACGCAGTATTTT
clone size: once; D gene: .; V gene: TRBV20-1; J gene: TRBJ1-4; CDR3 protein: CSAYHFEKLFF; CDR3 DNA: TGCAGTGCCTACCACTTCGAAAAACTGTTTTTT
clone size: .; D gene: TRBD2; V gene: TRBV5-4; J gene: TRBJ2-3; CDR3 protein: CASSLAERTSGVTDTQYF; CDR3 DNA: TGTGCCAGCAGCTTGGCCGAGCGGACTAGCGGGGTTACAGATACGCAGTATTTT
clone size: .; D gene: TRBD1; V gene: TRBV19; J gene: TRBJ2-7; CDR3 protein: CASSRFISGQGNSYEQYF; CDR3 DNA: TGTGCCAGTAGTCGTTTTATTAGTGGACAGGGGAACTCCTACGAGCAGTACTTC
clone size: .; D gene: .; V gene: TRBV9; J gene: TRBJ1-3; CDR3 protein: CASSVATGQLGNTIYF; CDR3 DNA: TGTGCCAGCAGCGTAGCCACAGGACAGCTTGGAAACACCATATATTTT
clone size: .; D gene: .; V gene: TRBV7-3; J gene: TRBJ2-2; CDR3 protein: CASSLSSGELFF; CDR3 DNA: TGTGCCAGCAGCTTATCTTCCGGGGAGCTGTTTTTT
clone size: .; D gene: TRBD2; V gene: TRBV9; J gene: TRBJ2-1; CDR3 protein: CASSVRGGLYNEQFF; CDR3 DNA: TGTGCCAGCAGCGTACGGGGGGGCCTCTACAATGAGCAGTTCTTC
clone size: .; D gene: TRBD1; V gene: TRBV2; J gene: TRBJ1-1; CDR3 protein: CASSTRQGLKAFF; CDR3 DNA: TGTGCCAGCAGTACCAGACAGGGATTGAAAGCTTTCTTT
clone size: .; D gene: .; V gene: TRBV10-3; J gene: TRBJ2-3; CDR3 protein: CAISDNTDTQYF; CDR3 DNA: TGTGCCATCTCTGACAACACAGATACGCAGTATTTT
clone size: .; D gene: TRBD2; V gene: TRBV5-1; J gene: TRBJ2-1; CDR3 protein: CASSSSGSLANEQFF; CDR3 DNA: TGCGCCAGCAGCTCAAGCGGGAGTCTAGCGAATGAGCAGTTCTTC
clone size: .; D gene: .; V gene: TRBV5-1; J gene: TRBJ2-7; CDR3 protein: CASSFGPRRDSYEQYF; CDR3 DNA: TGCGCCAGCAGCTTCGGACCCAGGCGGGATTCCTACGAGCAGTACTTC
clone size: .; D gene: TRBD1; V gene: TRBV6-5; J gene: TRBJ2-1; CDR3 protein: CASSSDRGSYNEQFF; CDR3 DNA: TGTGCCAGCAGTTCCGACAGGGGATCCTACAATGAGCAGTTCTTC
clone size: .; D gene: TRBD1; V gene: TRBV19; J gene: TRBJ1-2; CDR3 protein: CASSPRTGEVYGYTF; CDR3 DNA: TGTGCCAGTAGTCCCAGGACAGGGGAAGTCTATGGCTACACCTTC
clone size: .; D gene: TRBD1; V gene: TRBV9; J gene: TRBJ2-5; CDR3 protein: CASSVGTGRETQYF; CDR3 DNA: TGTGCCAGCAGCGTAGGGACAGGGAGGGAGACCCAGTACTTC
clone size: .; D gene: TRBD1; V gene: TRBV5-5; J gene: TRBJ1-1; CDR3 protein: CASSKGQVFEEAFF; CDR3 DNA: TGTGCCAGCAGCAAAGGACAGGTCTTCGAGGAAGCTTTCTTT
clone size: .; D gene: TRBD2; V gene: TRBV6-4; J gene: TRBJ2-1; CDR3 protein: CASSEGASGRWNEQFF; CDR3 DNA: TGTGCCAGCAGTGAGGGGGCTAGCGGGAGGTGGAATGAGCAGTTCTTC
clone size: .; D gene: .; V gene: TRBV7-3; J gene: TRBJ2-4; CDR3 protein: CASSLMGAGEDIQYF; CDR3 DNA: TGTGCCAGCAGCTTAATGGGGGCAGGAGAGGACATTCAGTACTTC
clone size: .; D gene: TRBD2; V gene: TRBV4-2; J gene: TRBJ2-3; CDR3 protein: CASSPHVSGGAIDTQYF; CDR3 DNA: TGTGCCAGCAGCCCCCACGTTAGCGGGGGGGCCATAGATACGCAGTATTTT
clone size: .; D gene: .; V gene: TRBV4-1; J gene: TRBJ2-1; CDR3 protein: CASSRGGPSYNEQFF; CDR3 DNA: TGCGCCAGCAGCCGGGGGGGCCCGTCCTACAATGAGCAGTTCTTC
clone size: .; D gene: .; V gene: TRBV6-6; J gene: TRBJ1-2; CDR3 protein: CASRGEGRTPF; CDR3 DNA: TGTGCCAGCAGAGGGGAAGGACGGACCCCCTTC
clone size: .; D gene: .; V gene: TRBV21-1; J gene: TRBJ2-7; CDR3 protein: CASSKPRTVKGSYEQYF; CDR3 DNA: TGTGCCAGCAGCAAACCCCGGACAGTAAAGGGATCCTACGAGCAGTACTTC
clone size: .; D gene: .; V gene: TRBV20-1; J gene: TRBJ2-7; CDR3 protein: CSARVLNEQYF; CDR3 DNA: TGCAGTGCTAGAGTCCTTAACGAGCAGTACTTC
clone size: .; D gene: .; V gene: TRBV9; J gene: TRBJ2-2; CDR3 protein: CASSEGVGTGELFF; CDR3 DNA: TGTGCCAGCAGCGAGGGGGTAGGGACCGGGGAGCTGTTTTTT
clone size: .; D gene: .; V gene: TRBV4-3; J gene: TRBJ1-5; CDR3 protein: CASSQSTASNQPQHF; CDR3 DNA: TGCGCCAGCAGCCAATCAACAGCTAGCAATCAGCCCCAGCATTTT
clone size: .; D gene: .; V gene: TRBV30; J gene: TRBJ2-1; CDR3 protein: CAWSATSNWDDEQFF; CDR3 DNA: TGTGCCTGGAGTGCTACTAGCAATTGGGACGATGAGCAGTTCTTC
clone size: .; D gene: TRBD2; V gene: TRBV4-1; J gene: TRBJ2-7; CDR3 protein: CASSQAAGGPYEQYF; CDR3 DNA: TGCGCCAGCAGCCAAGCGGCGGGAGGGCCCTACGAGCAGTACTTC
clone size: .; D gene: TRBD1; V gene: TRBV15; J gene: TRBJ1-2; CDR3 protein: CATSISGTEDGYTF; CDR3 DNA: TGTGCCACCAGCATTTCCGGGACAGAAGATGGCTACACCTTC
clone size: .; D gene: .; V gene: TRBV2; J gene: TRBJ1-1; CDR3 protein: CASSETWGGPEGAFF; CDR3 DNA: TGTGCCAGCAGTGAAACCTGGGGGGGGCCGGAGGGAGCTTTCTTT
clone size: .; D gene: .; V gene: TRBV27; J gene: TRBJ2-1; CDR3 protein: CASSPSVYNEQFF; CDR3 DNA: TGTGCCAGCAGTCCTAGCGTTTACAATGAGCAGTTCTTC
clone size: .; D gene: TRBD1; V gene: TRBV7-6; J gene: TRBJ1-1; CDR3 protein: CASSSGTGPTEAFF; CDR3 DNA: TGTGCCAGCAGCTCGGGGACAGGGCCCACTGAAGCTTTCTTT
clone size: .; D gene: .; V gene: TRBV11-2; J gene: TRBJ2-7; CDR3 protein: CASSLVWGTPDYQYEQYF; CDR3 DNA: TGTGCCAGCAGCTTAGTTTGGGGGACGCCGGACTACCAATACGAGCAGTACTTC
clone size: .; D gene: TRBD2; V gene: TRBV5-4; J gene: TRBJ2-3; CDR3 protein: CASSLGTSLGDTQYF; CDR3 DNA: TGTGCCAGCAGCTTGGGGACTAGCCTAGGAGATACGCAGTATTTT